The sequence of this T cell receptor beta chain was determined in a study of post-analysis software for immune sequencing data. As for the study in general: Relapsing-remitting, secondary progressive and progressive-relapsing multiple sclerosis courses were included.

V was pared by 7 bases and J by 2 bases, with 6 bases of the junction left unmatched. Germline CDR1 SQVTM, CDR2 ANQGSEA. CDR3 size: 15 residues. Study findings and constraints: Samples sharing a preparation batch grouped tightly together when assessed by F measure. In patients, about 5 TRBV segments were more frequent than in controls, with TRBV5-6, TRBV5-1 and TRBV20-1 among them.

This clonotype has a handful of counts. The target antigen is unknown. cDNA libraries of TCR beta carried unique molecular identifiers. The yield from about 1 to 10 million T cells was around 500,000 cDNA molecules in total. TCRdb re-analysed the PCR reads in MiXCR, keeping a single row per CDR3 protein. The data contain 750,000 to 950,000 distinct CDR3 sequences, approximately 53% of them seen just once; the ten biggest clones take up approximately 4.5%. Input material: blood. This TCR derives from a girl between 10 and 17 years old with multiple sclerosis. This rearrangement joins TRBV29-1 to TRBJ2-1; 12 bases align to TRBD2. In DNA form, the CDR3 reads TGCAGCGCCAGACTAGCGGGAGCTACCTACAATGAGCAGTTCTTC. It yields the protein CSARLAGATYNEQFF.